A single T cell receptor (beta chain) is shown here with its context. The data were obtained in a study of blood T cell repertoires in COVID-19. For the study at large: From the United States, Italy and Spain came samples of acute and convalescent COVID-19. PBMCs, B-cell-depleted T cells, or T cells provided the cDNA or gDNA that made up the material.

In the original processing: Reference gene primers were amplified, and this amplification served to estimate nucleated cell counts. The table came from immunoSEQ multiplex PCR; TCRdb's copy has only in-frame clones and leaves some out. V and J calls and clone size are those listed in that table; D and trimming were worked out from the DNA. Altogether a few hundred thousand clones are present, 88% being singletons, with the ten largest covering about 4.1%. V lost 2 bases to trimming and J lost 13 bases, with 23 bases between them. This CDR3 is built from 15 residues. Germline V gene lookup returns CDR1 SNHLY and CDR2 FYNNEI.

This chain connects TRBV2 to TRBJ1-1, with D perhaps TRBD1 (6 bases). This clonotype was sampled from a man aged 55 to 70 who had recovered from COVID-19. The sample taken for sequencing was peripheral blood. The CDR3 DNA reads as TGTGCCAGCAGTGAAAACCACAGGGAGATGATGAAGGTTTTCTTT. Amino acids: CASSENHREMMKVFF.